This TCR beta chain was captured in a study of CD8 T cells in ankylosing spondylitis. Study-level findings and limits: Eight or nine highly homologous variants made up a TCR beta motif that seemed to typify ankylosing spondylitis blood.

Comment on this clonotype: Its matching antigen is unknown.

TCRdb ran MiXCR on the 5' RACE reads and lists one entry per CDR3 protein. The sample records about 330,000 distinct CDR3 sequences, 6.5% to 10% being singletons. The V end lost 2 bases, the J end lost 10 bases, and 9 bases lay between the germline ends. The CDR3 covers 12 residues. CDR1 is SGHDT and CDR2 is YYEEEE in the germline V gene. The receptor comes from a male donor with ankylosing spondylitis. The J gene is TRBJ1-4, the V gene TRBV5-6, with D unresolved. The source material was blood, either unsorted or a sorted T cell fraction (not recorded which). For the CDR3, the DNA is TGTGCCAGCAGCTTAGGTGCCGGAAAACTGTTTTTT. As protein: CASSLGAGKLFF.